Shown below are 22 T cell receptor beta chains from a single sample sequenced in a study of T cells in localized non-small cell lung cancer. TCRdb's copy holds only in-frame clones and misses some; the assay was immunoSEQ multiplex PCR. The table has 30,000 to 45,000 clones, roughly 88% seen once. Sequenced here: peripheral blood, sampled before any cancer treatment. The receptors shown here come from a woman aged 35-70 years with stage I lung adenocarcinoma.

The chain has TRBV7-2 and TRBJ2-5; the match to TRBD1 covers 7 bases. Trimming cost V 4 bases and J 7 bases; bases outside gene matches: 6. Germline loops: CDR1 SGHTA, CDR2 FQGNSA. CDR3 length equals 13 residues. CDR3 region: CASSSAGGRTQYF. CDR3 DNA: TGTGCCAGCAGCTCCGCAGGGGGACGGACCCAGTACTTC.

This rearrangement joins TRBV5-6 to TRBJ1-1; 7 nucleotides agree with TRBD1. The ends lost 4 bases at V and 3 bases at J; junction bases unmatched: 3. This CDR3 region has 13 residues. Per the germline V gene, CDR1 is SGHDT and CDR2 is YYEEEE. CDR3 sequence reads: CASSRGQDTEAFF. CDR3 nucleotide sequence: TGTGCCAGCAGCCGTGGACAGGACACTGAAGCTTTCTTT.

This chain joins TRBV7-6 and TRBJ2-1, with a weak D call TRBD2 (6 bases). Trimming shortened V by 2 bases and J by 7 bases, and 24 bases separated the two germline ends. Germline V lookup: CDR1 SGHVS, CDR2 FNYEAQ. The CDR3 contains 18 residues. Here the CDR3 DNA reads TGTGCCAGCAGCTTAACCACCCCTACTAGCCCTACATGGAATGAGCAGTTCTTC. Encoded protein: CASSLTTPTSPTWNEQFF. The full variable domain, completed using reference TRBV7-6 and TRBJ2-1, is GAGVSQSPRYKVTKRGQDVALRCDPISGHVSLYWYRQALGQGPEFLTYFNYEAQQDKSGLPNDRFSAERPEGSISTLTIQRTEQRDSAMYRCASSLTTPTSPTWNEQFFGPGTRLTVL.

The rearrangement joins TRBV19 to TRBJ2-5; D is undetermined. Trimming pared 1 base from V and 5 bases from J, leaving 11 bases between. The CDR3 sequence is 14 residues long. The V gene's germline CDR1 is LNHDA and CDR2 SQIVND (reference sequence). CDR3 protein: CASSIGWGTETQYF. In nucleotides, the CDR3 is TGTGCCAGTAGTATAGGTTGGGGAACGGAGACCCAGTACTTC.

V usage is TRBV7-6 and J usage is TRBJ1-2; 8 bases align to TRBD1. J lost 4 bases, V lost 4 bases, and 8 bases had no gene match. Looked up from germline, CDR1 is SGHVS and CDR2 is FNYEAQ. This CDR3 comprises 15 residues. CDR3 in amino acids: CASSSPGQGIYGYTF. DNA of the CDR3: TGTGCCAGCAGCTCCCCTGGACAGGGTATCTATGGCTACACCTTC.

This chain uses TRBV5-5 with TRBJ1-6; the D gene is possibly TRBD1 (5 bases). Between the trimmed V and J ends, which lost 0 bases and 6 bases, there was a span of 10 bases. The CDR3 is 15 amino acids. Per germline, CDR1 SGHKS and CDR2 YYEKEE (reference sequence). As DNA, the CDR3 is TGTGCCAGCAGCTTGGAGGGGCGGGGTAATTCACCCCTCCACTTT. Translation: CASSLEGRGNSPLHF. The whole variable domain, remainder taken from reference TRBV5-5 and TRBJ1-6, is DAGVTQSPTHLIKTRGQQVTLRCSPISGHKSVSWYQQVLGQGPQFIFQYYEKEERGRGNFPDRFSARQFPNYSSELNVNALLLGDSALYLCASSLEGRGNSPLHFGNGTRLTVT.

This clone appeared a few times. The J gene is TRBJ1-1, the V gene TRBV18; TRBD1 agrees at 8 bases. The CDR3 is made up of 16 amino acids. V dropped 3 bases and J dropped 1; count of bases not matched to a gene: 7. CDR1 KGHSH and CDR2 LQKENI come from the germline V gene. This CDR3 reads CASSPGGQGGNTEAFF. Here the CDR3 DNA reads TGTGCCAGCTCACCTGGCGGACAGGGAGGGAACACTGAAGCTTTCTTT.

This chain connects TRBV19 to TRBJ2-5, with TRBD1 identical over 11 bases. The trim removed 9 bases at V and 5 bases at J, leaving 5 bases unmatched. CDR1 and CDR2 from the germline V gene are LNHDA and SQIVND (reference sequence). This CDR3 contains 13 residues. CDR3 in amino acids: CASRDRGTETQYF. For the CDR3, the DNA is TGTGCCAGCCGGGACAGGGGGACGGAGACCCAGTACTTC.

This chain uses TRBV2 with TRBJ1-4; TRBD1 matches at 7 bases. J gave up 8 bases and V 6 bases, and 15 bases lay outside the gene matches. This CDR3 spans 16 amino acids. Germline CDR1 reads SNHLY; CDR2 reads FYNNEI. CDR3 sequence: CASSRGRTGQGEKLFF. The CDR3 nucleotides read TGTGCCAGCAGCCGGGGCCGGACAGGTCAAGGCGAAAAACTGTTTTTT.

The V and J genes are TRBV7-2 and TRBJ1-2; TRBD1 matches at 7 bases. V trimming: 3 bases; J trimming: 7 bases; junction bases outside the gene matches: 8. The CDR3 length is 14 residues. Germline lookup yields CDR1 SGHTA and CDR2 FQGNSA. CDR3 nucleotide sequence: TGTGCCAGCAGCTTTCCGGGACAGTTGGTTGGCTACACCTTC. Translated: CASSFPGQLVGYTF.

The CDR3 here is CASSEQLAPDTQYF. Written as DNA, the CDR3 is TGTGCCAGCAGTGAACAGCTAGCCCCAGATACGCAGTATTTT. The genes are TRBV2 and TRBJ2-3; tentative D call: TRBD2 (5 bases). Trimming pared 2 bases from V and 4 bases from J, leaving 10 bases between. Germline V gene lookup returns CDR1 SNHLY and CDR2 FYNNEI. The CDR3 is 14 residues long.

The rearrangement joins TRBV11-3 to TRBJ2-3, with 9 positions matching TRBD1. Per germline, CDR1 SGHNT and CDR2 YENEEA. V shed 4 bases and J 7 bases; nucleotides not matched to a gene: 9. The CDR3 has 15 residues. CDR3 loop: CASSSSGTGFHTQYF. DNA of the CDR3: TGTGCCAGCAGCTCCTCCGGGACAGGGTTCCATACGCAGTATTTT.

V usage is TRBV10-3 and J usage is TRBJ2-1; 9 nucleotides line up with TRBD2. The CDR3 has 18 amino acids. The trim removed 4 bases at V and 1 base at J, leaving 11 bases unmatched. CDR1 is ENHRY, CDR2 SYGVKD, per germline. The CDR3 region has the DNA TGTGCCATCAGTGCTGGTAGCGGGAGCGTACAGTCCTACAATGAGCAGTTCTTC. It yields the protein CAISAGSGSVQSYNEQFF.

The chain couples TRBV29-1 to TRBJ2-7; possibly TRBD1 for D (6 bases). CDR3 length equals 14 residues. The germline V gene encodes CDR1 SQVTM and CDR2 ANQGSEA. V dropped 4 bases and J dropped 11 bases, with 24 bases sitting between them. The CDR3 protein is CSVAVTSGQGSEYF. The CDR3, as DNA: TGCAGCGTTGCGGTCACCTCCGGCCAGGGGAGCGAGTACTTC.

The rearrangement joins TRBV11-3 to TRBJ2-2, with 8 bases fitting TRBD2. CDR1 SGHNT and CDR2 YENEEA come from the germline V gene. With 2 bases clipped from V and 4 bases from J, the junction kept 3 bases outside the gene matches. This CDR3 is 15 amino acids long. This CDR3 reads CASSLTGGPTGELFF. Written as DNA, the CDR3 is TGTGCCAGCAGCTTAACGGGAGGGCCCACCGGGGAGCTGTTTTTT.

The chain uses TRBV7-2 and TRBJ2-1; 11 positions match TRBD2. The CDR3 length is 16 residues. The V gene's germline CDR1 is SGHTA and CDR2 FQGNSA. Trimming removed 2 bases from V and 6 bases from J; junction bases left unmatched: 6. For the CDR3, the DNA is TGTGCCAGCAGCTTACGGCTAGCGGGAGGCCGCAATGAGCAGTTCTTC. It specifies CASSLRLAGGRNEQFF.

The chain carries TRBV2 and TRBJ2-7, with TRBD1 identical over 11 bases. The V gene's germline CDR1 is SNHLY and CDR2 FYNNEI. V trimming: 10 bases; J trimming: 1 base; junction bases outside the gene matches: 18. This CDR3 contains 18 residues. The CDR3 DNA reads as TGTGCCATGATTGACCGGGACAGGGGGGGTATATGGTCCTACGAGCAGTACTTC. Its protein product is CAMIDRDRGGIWSYEQYF.

The genes are TRBV10-3 and TRBJ1-1, with D unclear. The V and J ends lost 2 bases and 8 bases respectively, with 6 bases between them. This CDR3 contains 11 residues. Germline V gene data show CDR1 as ENHRY and CDR2 as SYGVKD. CDR3: CAISEPGEAFF. The CDR3 nucleotides read TGTGCCATCAGTGAGCCGGGAGAAGCTTTCTTT.

This clone was counted a single time. This chain links TRBV28 with TRBJ2-3, with 8 bases aligning to TRBD2. The CDR3 length is 15 residues. V lost 8 bases to trimming and J lost 3 bases; unmatched junction nucleotides: 10. Germline values: CDR1 MDHEN, CDR2 SYDVKM. In DNA form, the CDR3 reads TGTGCCAGCGGAGGCTCGGGAGGGCCGACAGATACGCAGTATTTT. It codes for CASGGSGGPTDTQYF.

This clone appeared a single time. The rearrangement joins TRBV5-1 to TRBJ2-1; no clear D. The CDR3 extends over 14 amino acids. V was cut by 4 bases and J by 5 bases, with 13 bases left in between. Germline CDR1 reads SGHRS; CDR2 reads YFSETQ. CDR3 sequence (DNA): TGCGCCAGCAGCCCGATCCTTGACAACAATGAGCAGTTCTTC. This sequence encodes CASSPILDNNEQFF. Full variable domain (rest looked up from reference TRBV5-1 and TRBJ2-1): KAGVTQTPRYLIKTRGQQVTLSCSPISGHRSVSWYQQTPGQGLQFLFEYFSETQRNKGNFPGRFSGRQFSNSRSEMNVSTLELGDSALYLCASSPILDNNEQFFGPGTRLTVL.

The V and J genes are TRBV30 and TRBJ2-1, with D tentatively TRBD1 (6 bases). Germline V gene lookup returns CDR1 GTSNPN and CDR2 SVGIG (reference sequence). Trimming removed 0 bases at V and 9 bases at J, with 12 bases between. The CDR3 totals 13 residues. CDR3 sequence: CAWSVGQRSEQFF. The DNA of the CDR3 is TGTGCCTGGAGTGTCGGACAGAGGAGTGAGCAGTTCTTC.

The V call is TRBV7-9, the J call TRBJ2-5; 7 nucleotides agree with TRBD2. The germline CDR1 and CDR2 sequences are SEHNR and FQNEAQ (reference sequence). The CDR3 is 15 amino acids. After removal of 1 base from V and 1 base from J, the junction contained 3 bases not matched to a gene. CDR3 sequence (DNA): TGTGCCAGCAGCTTAGACCCGGGGGGCCAAGAGACCCAGTACTTC. It is translated as CASSLDPGGQETQYF.